Below are 28 T cell receptor beta chains sequenced from a single sample in a study of blood T cell repertoires in COVID-19. Sequenced by immunoSEQ multiplex PCR; TCRdb stores in-frame clones only, minus some. The sample yields 45,000 to 55,000 clones, around nine tenths seen once. The sequencing sample was made of peripheral blood. These receptor sequences come from a man aged 50 or older with active COVID-19.

CDR3 protein: CASSPSGDTQYF. The DNA for the CDR3 is TGTGCCAGCTCACCATCGGGGGATACGCAGTATTTT. The genes are TRBV18 and TRBJ2-3; a possible D gene is TRBD2 (5 bases). V lost 2 bases to trimming and J lost 6 bases, with 6 bases between them. The CDR3 has 12 amino acids. Looked up from germline, CDR1 is KGHSH and CDR2 is LQKENI.

The chain links TRBV7-2 to TRBJ1-2; TRBD1 matches at 9 bases. V was pared by 5 bases and J by 4 bases, with 2 bases of the junction left unmatched. The length of the CDR3 is 13 residues. Germline V gene data show CDR1 as SGHTA and CDR2 as FQGNSA. CDR3 sequence (DNA): TGTGCCAGCAGCCAGACAGGGGGCTATGGCTACACCTTC. Translation gives CASSQTGGYGYTF.

CDR3 in amino acids: CASSEEASGNTGELFF. Written as DNA, the CDR3 is TGTGCCAGCAGTGAAGAGGCTAGCGGGAACACCGGGGAGCTGTTTTTT. The J gene is TRBJ2-2, the V gene TRBV2; TRBD2 matches at 7 bases. This CDR3 has 16 residues. The germline V gene has CDR1 SNHLY and CDR2 FYNNEI. With V trimmed by 1 base and J by 1 base, 3 bases remained unmatched.

This clone was seen only once. V gene TRBV4-1 combines with J gene TRBJ2-6, with D maybe TRBD1 (6 bases). V was pared by 2 bases and J by 1 base, with 9 bases between. The CDR3 loop spans 16 amino acids. Germline lookup yields CDR1 MGHRA and CDR2 YSYEKL. The CDR3 sequence: CASSQSQGSGANVLTF. For the CDR3, the DNA is TGCGCCAGCAGCCAATCACAGGGATCTGGGGCCAACGTCCTGACTTTC.

The genes are TRBV4-3 and TRBJ2-1, with D perhaps TRBD1 (5 bases). The CDR3 consists of 17 residues. Trimming cost V 1 base and J 3 bases, with 16 bases left between them. From germline, CDR1 is LGHNA and CDR2 YSLEER. The CDR3 region has the DNA TGCGCCAGCAGCCAAGTTTGGGGCGACCTTGTCTACAATGAGCAGTTCTTC. It is translated as CASSQVWGDLVYNEQFF.

The chain is built from TRBV7-2 and TRBJ2-3, with TRBD2 matching 8 bases. The CDR3 is 17 residues long. V shed 2 bases, J shed 3 bases, and the junction held 10 bases outside the gene matches. The V gene's germline CDR1 is SGHTA and CDR2 FQGNSA. CDR3 region: CASSLQSGSGKTDTQYF. CDR3 in DNA: TGTGCCAGCAGCTTACAAAGCGGGAGTGGGAAAACAGATACGCAGTATTTT.

The chain recombines TRBV7-9 with TRBJ2-1; 7 bases are shared with TRBD2. Germline V gene data show CDR1 as SEHNR and CDR2 as FQNEAQ (reference sequence). This CDR3 is built from 15 residues. The ends lost 8 bases at V and 4 bases at J; junction bases unmatched: 11. As DNA, the CDR3 is TGTGCCAGCCTCACCGGCTCAGCGGGGTACAATGAGCAGTTCTTC. Its protein product is CASLTGSAGYNEQFF. Using reference TRBV7-9 and TRBJ2-1 for the parts outside the CDR3, the full variable domain is DTGVSQNPRHKITKRGQNVTFRCDPISEHNRLYWYRQTLGQGPEFLTYFQNEAQLEKSRLLSDRFSAERPKGSFSTLEIQRTEQGDSAMYLCASLTGSAGYNEQFFGPGTRLTVL.

V and J are TRBV7-9 and TRBJ1-1, with no clear D. CDR1 is SEHNR and CDR2 is FQNEAQ in the germline V gene (reference sequence). This CDR3 contains 14 residues. Trimming stripped 5 bases from V and 2 bases from J, with 12 bases between. The chain's CDR3 is CASSIRQINTEAFF. The CDR3 DNA reads as TGTGCCAGCAGCATACGACAAATCAACACTGAAGCTTTCTTT.

The chain links TRBV2 to TRBJ1-3; a weak D match, TRBD1 (5 bases). The CDR3 has 14 residues. Trimming left V 6 bases short and J 4 bases short, with 13 bases between. Germline V lookup: CDR1 SNHLY, CDR2 FYNNEI. The CDR3: CASSQGFLGNTIYF. The CDR3, as DNA: TGTGCCAGCAGCCAGGGATTTCTCGGAAACACCATATATTTT. The full variable domain, with the rest looked up from reference TRBV2 and TRBJ1-3, is EPEVTQTPSHQVTQMGQEVILRCVPISNHLYFYWYRQILGQKVEFLVSFYNNEISEKSEIFDDQFSVERPDGSNFTLKIRSTKLEDSAMYFCASSQGFLGNTIYFGEGSWLTVV.

This chain uses TRBV5-1 with TRBJ2-7, with TRBD2 identical over 13 bases. Germline CDR1 SGHRS, CDR2 YFSETQ. V was clipped by 0 bases and J by 12 bases; unmatched bases: 9. This CDR3 is built from 15 residues. This CDR3 reads CASSLEGTSGTLAYF. Here the CDR3 DNA reads TGCGCCAGCAGCTTGGAAGGGACTAGCGGGACCCTGGCGTACTTC.

This chain links TRBV6-2 or TRBV6-3 with TRBJ2-5; D call uncertain. The germline V gene encodes CDR1 MNHEY and CDR2 SVGEGT. The CDR3 is made up of 14 amino acids. V shed 2 bases and J shed 5 bases, with 12 bases lying between them. DNA of the CDR3: TGTGCCAGCAGTTACATCCTAGTCCGGGAGACCCAGTACTTC. Translation gives CASSYILVRETQYF.

This clone was recorded only once. This chain uses TRBV5-6 with TRBJ2-7, with TRBD1 matching over 8 bases. The CDR3 covers 14 residues. V shed 3 bases and J 5 bases; nucleotides not matched to a gene: 7. Germline CDR1 and CDR2: SGHDT and YYEEEE. Here the CDR3 reads CASSWRDRGNEQYF. The CDR3 DNA is TGTGCCAGCAGCTGGCGTGACAGGGGCAACGAGCAGTACTTC. Variable domain in full (rest from reference TRBV5-6 and TRBJ2-7): DAGVTQSPTHLIKTRGQQVTLRCSPKSGHDTVSWYQQALGQGPQFIFQYYEEEERQRGNFPDRFSGHQFPNYSSELNVNALLLGDSALYLCASSWRDRGNEQYFGPGTRLTVT.

This clone came up a few times. The chain links TRBV11-2 to TRBJ1-5; 7 bases fit TRBD1. V shed 5 bases and J 3 bases; nucleotides not matched to a gene: 10. From germline, CDR1 is SGHAT and CDR2 FQNNGV. The CDR3 runs to 16 residues. The CDR3 region is CASSERGGQDNQPQHF. The CDR3 bases are TGTGCCAGCAGCGAACGAGGGGGCCAGGACAATCAGCCCCAGCATTTT.

This chain connects TRBV18 to TRBJ2-6, with 7 bases aligning to TRBD1. The V segment lost 4 bases and the J segment 2 bases; nucleotides outside the gene matches: 2. Looked up from germline, CDR1 is KGHSH and CDR2 is LQKENI. The CDR3 runs to 15 residues. This CDR3 is CASSLGQTGANVLTF. Here the CDR3 DNA reads TGTGCCAGCTCACTGGGACAGACTGGGGCCAACGTCCTGACTTTC.

V usage is TRBV7-9 and J usage is TRBJ2-5, with a tentative D call TRBD1 (5 bases). The germline CDR1 and CDR2 sequences are SEHNR and FQNEAQ (reference sequence). V was shortened by 5 bases and J by 2 bases, with 12 bases between the two germline ends. The CDR3 is 14 amino acids. Here the CDR3 DNA reads TGTGCCAGCAGCCCGAGACAGACACAAGAGACCCAGTACTTC. This sequence encodes CASSPRQTQETQYF.

This chain links TRBV7-2 with TRBJ2-1; 10 nucleotides agree with TRBD1. V lost 6 bases, J lost 14 bases, and 16 bases stayed unmatched. Germline values: CDR1 SGHTA, CDR2 FQGNSA. The CDR3 covers 15 residues. As DNA, the CDR3 is TGTGCCAGCAGTATGGGACAGGGGAATTTCCAGGAGAAGTTCTTC. Amino acids: CASSMGQGNFQEKFF. Full variable domain (missing parts from reference TRBV7-2 and TRBJ2-1): GAGVSQSPSNKVTEKGKDVELRCDPISGHTALYWYRQSLGQGLEFLIYFQGNSAPDKSGLPSDRFSAERTGGSVSTLTIQRTQQEDSAVYLCASSMGQGNFQEKFFGPGTRLTVL.

The chain is built from TRBV5-6 and TRBJ2-5, with 8 bases aligning to TRBD2. The ends lost 4 bases at V and 7 bases at J; junction bases unmatched: 12. Germline V gene lookup returns CDR1 SGHDT and CDR2 YYEEEE. The CDR3 contains 15 residues. DNA of the CDR3: TGTGCCAGCAGCCGGGAGGGCGGCCCAACGGGGACCCAGTACTTC. Translation: CASSREGGPTGTQYF.

V is TRBV15 and J is TRBJ2-2, with a weak D call TRBD2 (6 bases). CDR3 length equals 13 residues. The V and J ends lost 4 bases and 7 bases respectively, with 10 bases between them. The V gene's germline CDR1 is LNHNV and CDR2 YYDKDF (reference sequence). The CDR3 sequence: CATSTGGGGELFF. CDR3 nucleotide sequence: TGTGCCACCAGCACCGGGGGTGGCGGGGAGCTGTTTTTT.

V is TRBV5-5 and J is TRBJ2-1; D perhaps matches TRBD1 (6 bases). Trimming cost V 2 bases and J 4 bases, with 13 bases left between them. The CDR3 covers 15 residues. CDR1 SGHKS and CDR2 YYEKEE come from the germline V gene (reference sequence). CDR3 sequence: CASSLQGEGYNEQFF. For the CDR3, the DNA is TGTGCCAGCAGCTTACAGGGAGAAGGGTACAATGAGCAGTTCTTC.

The chain carries TRBV7-3 and TRBJ2-2; 10 bases match TRBD2. The CDR3 has 15 residues. Germline trimming cut 3 bases from V and 7 bases from J; bases unmatched to any gene: 5. CDR1 and CDR2 (germline): SGHTA, FQGTGA. The CDR3 loop reads CASSFTSGTGGELFF. Here the CDR3 DNA reads TGTGCCAGCAGCTTTACTAGCGGGACTGGCGGGGAGCTGTTTTTT.

The chain recombines TRBV19 with TRBJ2-7, with D maybe TRBD1 (5 bases). This CDR3 comprises 12 residues. Germline CDR1 is LNHDA and CDR2 is SQIVND (reference sequence). Trimming removed 5 bases from V and 3 bases from J, with 8 bases in between. This CDR3 is CASSPGFYEQYF. The CDR3 DNA reads as TGTGCCAGTAGTCCAGGGTTCTACGAGCAGTACTTC.

V and J are TRBV2 and TRBJ2-1, with a possible D match to TRBD1 (5 bases). Trimming shortened V by 2 bases and J by 6 bases, and 8 bases separated the two germline ends. Per germline, CDR1 SNHLY and CDR2 FYNNEI. CDR3 length: 13 amino acids. As DNA, the CDR3 is TGTGCCAGCAGTGAAAGACAGCTCAATGAGCAGTTCTTC. Its protein is CASSERQLNEQFF.

This clone was observed once. The chain uses TRBV5-4 and TRBJ2-3; 7 bases map to TRBD2. Germline loops: CDR1 SGHNT, CDR2 YYREEE (reference sequence). V lost 3 bases to trimming and J lost 1 base; unmatched junction nucleotides: 5. The CDR3 spans 15 residues. CDR3 sequence: CASSSKRDRTDTQYF. CDR3 nucleotides: TGTGCCAGCAGCTCAAAGCGGGACCGCACAGATACGCAGTATTTT. Supplemented by reference TRBV5-4 and TRBJ2-3, the full variable domain reads ETGVTQSPTHLIKTRGQQVTLRCSSQSGHNTVSWYQQALGQGPQFIFQYYREEENGRGNFPPRFSGLQFPNYSSELNVNALELDDSALYLCASSSKRDRTDTQYFGPGTRLTVL.

This chain joins TRBV7-2 and TRBJ2-3; the match to TRBD2 covers 8 bases. CDR3 size: 16 residues. V lost 7 bases to trimming and J lost 0 bases; unmatched junction nucleotides: 9. Germline V gene lookup returns CDR1 SGHTA and CDR2 FQGNSA. CDR3 sequence: CASMLTSGPSTDTQYF. CDR3 DNA: TGTGCCAGCATGCTCACTAGCGGTCCTAGCACAGATACGCAGTATTTT.

The count of this clone is one. DNA for the CDR3: TGTGCCAGCAGCCCCGGGAACAGGGGAAGAACTGAAGCTTTCTTT. Its translation: CASSPGNRGRTEAFF. V and J are TRBV6-5 and TRBJ1-1; 7 bases map to TRBD1. V shed 6 bases and J 5 bases; nucleotides not matched to a gene: 12. This CDR3 spans 15 amino acids. Germline assignment: CDR1 MNHEY and CDR2 SVGAGI.

The chain carries TRBV24-1 and TRBJ1-1; possibly TRBD1 for D (5 bases). CDR1 is KGHDR and CDR2 is SFDVKD in the germline V gene. The V gene lost 3 bases and the J gene lost 1 base, with 11 bases spanning the gap. CDR3 length equals 15 residues. DNA of the CDR3: TGTGCCACCAGTGATCCCAGGGCCCCGAACACTGAAGCTTTCTTT. It specifies CATSDPRAPNTEAFF.

J is TRBJ1-6 and V is TRBV6-4; 7 bases line up with TRBD1. Germline assignment: CDR1 MRHNA and CDR2 SNTAGT. The CDR3 covers 14 residues. J gave up 0 bases and V 8 bases, and 1 base lay outside the gene matches. CDR3: CASRDSSYNSPLHF. CDR3 nucleotides: TGTGCCAGCCGGGACAGCTCCTATAATTCACCCCTCCACTTT.

The chain uses TRBV6-4 and TRBJ1-1, with D possibly being TRBD1 (5 bases). With 7 bases removed from V and 0 bases from J, the gap between germline ends came to 15 bases. Germline V lookup: CDR1 MRHNA, CDR2 SNTAGT. This CDR3 is built from 15 residues. The chain's CDR3 is CASTLPTDMNTEAFF. The CDR3 DNA is TGTGCCAGCACACTCCCCACGGACATGAACACTGAAGCTTTCTTT.